This entry is about one T cell receptor (beta chain). This sample was taken from a study of blood T cell repertoires in COVID-19. Across the study: Both acute and convalescent COVID-19 samples were obtained from the United States, Italy and Spain. In each case, the material was cDNA or gDNA derived from T cells, B-cell-depleted T cells, or PBMCs.

Cohorts were assigned according to the clinical history that participants reported. The CDR3 is 12 residues long. In germline, CDR1 is SGHDT, CDR2 YYEEEE. Between the trimmed V and J ends, which lost 1 base and 1 base, there was a span of 3 bases. The method was immunoSEQ multiplex PCR; TCRdb's version includes in-frame clones alone and lacks a portion of them. The data hold about 430,000 clones, with around nine tenths observed a single time. V gene TRBV5-6 combines with J gene TRBJ2-7; D is ambiguous. The source is a woman aged 30 to 39 with acute COVID-19. Sample: PBMCs or T cells enriched from blood (not recorded which). The CDR3 protein is CASSLLSYEQYF. The CDR3 region has the DNA TGTGCCAGCAGCTTGCTATCCTACGAGCAGTACTTC.